These 4 T cell receptor beta chains were sequenced from one sample in a study of CD8 T cells in Susac syndrome. Random hexamers primed reverse transcription of about 0.5 to 1 ug RNA. TCRdb called the immunoSEQ multiplex PCR reads again in MiXCR, with one record for every CDR3 protein. Here the sample spans 100,000 to 150,000 distinct CDR3 sequences, 94% being singletons. Sequencing was performed on CD4+ T cells from PBMCs. The source of these receptors is a human donor in good health.

The rearrangement links TRBV20-1 to TRBJ1-2, with D possibly matching TRBD1 (5 bases). Germline CDR1 reads DFQATT; CDR2 reads SNEGSKA (reference sequence). The CDR3 length is 15 residues. V shed 0 bases and J shed 4 bases, with 15 bases lying between them. The CDR3 protein is CSARDLGAVSYGYTF. For the CDR3, the DNA is TGCAGTGCTAGAGATCTTGGGGCTGTAAGCTATGGCTACACCTTC.

The CDR3 region is CATRNEGAEAFF. The CDR3 DNA reads as TGTGCCACCAGGAATGAGGGGGCTGAAGCTTTCTTT. V usage is TRBV24-1 and J usage is TRBJ1-1; maybe TRBD1 (6 bases). Germline V CDR1 and CDR2: KGHDR, SFDVKD. This CDR3 is 12 amino acids long. The ends were cut back, 7 bases at V and 6 bases at J, with 11 bases in the middle.

V is TRBV30 and J is TRBJ2-5; D may be TRBD1 (5 bases). Germline V CDR1 and CDR2: GTSNPN, SVGIG (reference sequence). CDR3 length equals 13 residues. V lost 3 bases, J lost 1 base, and 9 bases lay in between. The CDR3: CAWSRQTQETQYF. In nucleotides, the CDR3 is TGTGCCTGGAGCAGACAGACCCAAGAGACCCAGTACTTC.

The CDR3 reads CATSRVTGTVYNEQFF. The CDR3 DNA sequence: TGTGCCACCAGCAGGGTTACCGGGACAGTTTACAATGAGCAGTTCTTC. V gene TRBV15 combines with J gene TRBJ2-1, with TRBD1 matching 7 bases. Unmatched junction bases numbered 9, after V lost 3 bases and J lost 4 bases. There are 16 residues in the CDR3. Looked up from germline, CDR1 is LNHNV and CDR2 is YYDKDF (reference sequence).